This is a list of T cell receptor beta chains from one sample in a study of beta chain features in type 1 diabetes. The table came from immunoSEQ multiplex PCR; TCRdb's copy has only in-frame clones and leaves some out. Among just over 450,000 clones listed, around 30% were seen once. The sample comprised naive CD4+ T cells from blood. The source is a man aged 18 to 29 in good health. The CDR3 runs from the conserved cysteine through the conserved F or W. D genes are given only for firm matches. Clone size, where shown, is once, few, many, or a class for clones that have expanded.

v_call	j_call	d_call	clone_size	cdr3_nt	cdr3_aa
TRBV18	TRBJ2-5	NA	few	TGTGCCAGCTCTCCGACTAGAGAAGAGACCCAGTACTTC	CASSPTREETQYF
TRBV7-2	TRBJ2-1	NA	NA	TGTGCCAGCAGCGCGGACTGGGGTGCGGAGGAGCAGTTCTTC	CASSADWGAEEQFF
TRBV16	TRBJ1-6	NA	NA	TGTGCCAGCAGCCAATCGACGCTATCACCCCTCCACTTT	CASSQSTLSPLHF
TRBV7-9	TRBJ1-2	NA	NA	TGTGCCAGCAGCTTAGAAGGATACTATGGCTACACCTTC	CASSLEGYYGYTF
TRBV10-3	TRBJ2-7	NA	NA	TGTGCCCTATCGACGGCTTCCTACGAGCAGTACTTC	CALSTASYEQYF
TRBV28	TRBJ2-1	TRBD2	NA	TGTGCCAGCAGTTTACTACTACGAACTAGCGGGATCAATGAGCAGTTCTTC	CASSLLLRTSGINEQFF
TRBV2	TRBJ1-5	TRBD1	NA	TGTGCCAGCAACGACAGGGAGAGTCAGCCCCAGCATTTT	CASNDRESQPQHF
TRBV29-1	TRBJ1-3	NA	NA	TGCAGCGTTGCTGAGGGGCCTGGAAACACCATATATTTT	CSVAEGPGNTIYF
TRBV5-6	TRBJ2-1	TRBD2	few	TGTGCCAGCAGCTCGATAGCGGGACGGCGGAATGAGCAGTTCTTC	CASSSIAGRRNEQFF
TRBV4-2	TRBJ2-2	TRBD2	NA	TGTGCCAGCAGCCATCGGACTAGCGGCGGCACCGGGGAGCTGTTTTTT	CASSHRTSGGTGELFF
TRBV7-6	TRBJ2-3	NA	NA	TGTGCCAGCAGCTTTGACGCCGCGGGACCCATCCCAGATACGCAGTATTTT	CASSFDAAGPIPDTQYF
TRBV4-3	TRBJ2-1	NA	NA	TGCGCCAGCAGCCAAGCGCCCCATGGGTTTGCTAGCGCCTGGAACTACAATGAGCAGTTCTTC	CASSQAPHGFASAWNYNEQFF
TRBV9	TRBJ2-5	NA	NA	TGTGCCAGCAGCCTACAGGACTTCCCCGCAGAGACCCAGTACTTC	CASSLQDFPAETQYF
TRBV5-1	TRBJ2-5	TRBD1	NA	TGCGCCAGCAGAGACGGACAGGTTCAAGAGACCCAGTACTTC	CASRDGQVQETQYF
TRBV6-6	TRBJ2-5	TRBD2	few	TGTGCCAGCAGTCCCGGGGGAGCGGGAGCCGAGACCCAGTACTTC	CASSPGGAGAETQYF
TRBV9	TRBJ2-1	NA	few	TGTGCCAGCAGCGTCTCCAATGAGCAGTTCTTC	CASSVSNEQFF
TRBV30	TRBJ2-7	NA	NA	TGTGCCTGGAGTCTGACAATACAGGGACCCGAGCAGTACTTC	CAWSLTIQGPEQYF
TRBV29-1	TRBJ1-4	NA	few	TGCAGCGTTGGATTTAGGGGCAATGAAAAACTGTTTTTT	CSVGFRGNEKLFF
TRBV30	TRBJ1-5	NA	NA	TGTGCCTGGAGTGTACTGAGGGGAGGTCAGCCCCAGCATTTT	CAWSVLRGGQPQHF
TRBV6-6	TRBJ2-1	NA	NA	TGTGCCAGCAGTTACAGGAATGAGCAGTTCTTC	CASSYRNEQFF
TRBV6-6	TRBJ2-5	TRBD2	NA	TGTGCCAGCAGCCAGTCGCTGGGAGGGGAGACCCAGTACTTC	CASSQSLGGETQYF
TRBV29-1	TRBJ2-1	TRBD2	NA	TGCAGCGGTGGGACTAGCGGGAGTCACAATGAGCAGTTCTTC	CSGGTSGSHNEQFF
TRBV25-1	TRBJ1-4	NA	once	TGTGCCAGCAGCTTATCGTTCCCTGGAAAACTGTTTTTT	CASSLSFPGKLFF
TRBV7-2	TRBJ1-1	NA	NA	TGTGCCAGCAGCTTGGGCAGGGAGAGCACTGAAGCTTTTTTT	CASSLGRESTEAFF
TRBV25-1	TRBJ1-1	NA	NA	TGTGCCAGCAGTGAAAACTTACAGGGAATGAACACTGAAGCTTTCTTT	CASSENLQGMNTEAFF
TRBV6-5	TRBJ2-3	TRBD1	few	TGTGCCAGCAGTCTGGACAGGGGGACGGCAGATACGCAGTATTTT	CASSLDRGTADTQYF
TRBV21-1	TRBJ2-7	NA	few	TGTGCCAGCAGCAAGGACAGGGAGAAACTAAACGAGCAGTACTTC	CASSKDREKLNEQYF
TRBV5-1	TRBJ2-7	TRBD2	NA	TGCGCCAGCAGCTTGGAAAGCGGGAGGCCCCCTGGCGACGAGCAGTACTTC	CASSLESGRPPGDEQYF
TRBV19	TRBJ1-2	TRBD1	NA	TGTGCCAGTAGTGTCCCTGGACAGGGGTATGGCTACACCTTC	CASSVPGQGYGYTF
TRBV25-1	TRBJ2-2	TRBD2	NA	TGTGCCAGCAGTGAATGGGGTAGCGGGTACACCGGGGAGCTGTTTTTT	CASSEWGSGYTGELFF
TRBV5-1	TRBJ2-1	NA	NA	TGCGCCAGCAGCTTGAACGCCGACGGGTCCAATGAGCAGTTCTTC	CASSLNADGSNEQFF
TRBV4-3	TRBJ2-3	TRBD2	NA	TGCGCCAGCAGCCAAGATCGCCTAGCGGGAGATACGCAGTATTTT	CASSQDRLAGDTQYF
TRBV29-1	TRBJ2-2	NA	NA	TGCAGCGGCTCGGGGTTCTGGAACACCGGGGAGCTGTTTTTT	CSGSGFWNTGELFF
TRBV28	TRBJ2-3	TRBD1	NA	TGTGCCAGCAGTTTATACTCTGCAGGGGGTACGCAGTATTTT	CASSLYSAGGTQYF
TRBV30	TRBJ1-4	TRBD1	few	TGTGCCTGGAGTAGGCTGACAGGGACGAATGAAAAACTGTTTTTT	CAWSRLTGTNEKLFF
TRBV7-9	TRBJ2-1	TRBD2	few	TGTGCCAGCAGCTTAAACGGCTGGGGGGGTGACAATGAGCAGTTCTTC	CASSLNGWGGDNEQFF
TRBV11-2	TRBJ2-2	TRBD1	NA	TGTGCCAGCAGCTACCACCGGGACAGATATTCCGGGGAGCTGTTTTTT	CASSYHRDRYSGELFF
TRBV7-2	TRBJ2-3	NA	NA	TGTGCCAGCAGCTTAGCGGGGCGTTGGGTTGGCACAGATACGCAGTATTTT	CASSLAGRWVGTDTQYF
TRBV7-2	TRBJ2-4	NA	few	TGTGCCAGCAGCTTAGTAACGCGGAACATTCAGTACTTC	CASSLVTRNIQYF
TRBV30	TRBJ2-5	NA	NA	TGTGCCTGGAGTCTACAGCAAGAGACCCAGTACTTC	CAWSLQQETQYF
TRBV7-9	TRBJ2-5	NA	few	TGTGCCAGCAGCTACAGGGAGACCCAGTACTTC	CASSYRETQYF
TRBV5-1	TRBJ2-1	TRBD2	NA	TGCGCCAGCAGCTTGGCCCGGTGGGCTAGCGGGAGTAGTGCCTACAATGAGCAGTTCTTC	CASSLARWASGSSAYNEQFF
TRBV18	TRBJ2-1	NA	few	TGTGCCAGCTCACCTAGCGGAGGTGTACACAATGAGCAGTTCTTC	CASSPSGGVHNEQFF
TRBV5-4	TRBJ2-7	NA	few	TGTGCCAGCAGTAAGGACAGAACCTACGAGCAGTACTTC	CASSKDRTYEQYF
TRBV19	TRBJ2-7	NA	NA	TGTGCCAGTAGTCAGACTGGCTACGAGCAGTACTTC	CASSQTGYEQYF
TRBV30	TRBJ1-5	NA	few	TGTGCCTGCCTTCGGGACGGCTATAGCAATCAGCCCCAGCATTTT	CACLRDGYSNQPQHF
TRBV30	TRBJ1-2	NA	NA	TGTGCCTGGAGTGTTCAGGGATGGGGCTACACCTTC	CAWSVQGWGYTF
TRBV5-4	TRBJ2-5	TRBD1	NA	TGTGCCAGCAGCTTACAGGGGCCTCAAGAGACCCAGTACTTC	CASSLQGPQETQYF
TRBV29-1	TRBJ2-1	NA	NA	TGCAGCGTTGAACTATACAATGAGCAGTTCTTC	CSVELYNEQFF
TRBV11-2	TRBJ2-7	NA	NA	TGTGCCAGCAGCTTAAGGGACGAGCAGTACTTC	CASSLRDEQYF
TRBV13	TRBJ2-7	TRBD1	NA	TGTGCCAGCAGCTTAAAGTATGCCCGGGACAGGGGGCTCTACGAGCAGTACTTC	CASSLKYARDRGLYEQYF
TRBV6-1	TRBJ1-2	TRBD1	once	TGTGCCAGCACCGCGACAGGGGCCTACTATGGCTACACCTTC	CASTATGAYYGYTF
TRBV5-1	TRBJ1-4	TRBD1	NA	TGCGCCAGCAGCCGGGACAGGACTAATGAAAAACTGTTTTTT	CASSRDRTNEKLFF
TRBV7-2	TRBJ2-1	TRBD1	NA	TGTGCCAGCAGCTTAGGTTGGGACAGGGGGTCTAATGAGCAGTTCTTC	CASSLGWDRGSNEQFF
TRBV30	TRBJ2-1	NA	few	TGTGCCTGGAGTGTACGGGGGACGTACGGCAATGAGCAGTTCTTC	CAWSVRGTYGNEQFF